One and the same sample provided the 27 T cell receptor beta chains below, sequenced in a study of blood T cell repertoires in COVID-19 (TCRdb year 2020). The method behind the library was the immunoSEQ multiplex PCR assay. The source is immuneACCESS, and TCRdb retained only in-frame sequences with V and J called. Part of the clones is not carried over; for the studies checked, unresolved V genes explain less than half of this, and the remainder is unexplained. The sample data list roughly 86,000 clones, and about 87% of these were observed just once. The ten largest clones capture about 5.1% of the sample. Sample: peripheral blood. The receptors here all came from a middle-aged man with acute or convalescent COVID-19.

Turning to this clone: A junction end diverges from the germline sequence, so it may reflect a read error. The chain recombines TRBV2 with TRBJ2-4; 9 bases are a match to TRBD1. The germline V gene has CDR1 SNHLY and CDR2 FYNNEI. The CDR3 runs to 15 residues. The CDR3 loop reads CASSLDRGSKKIQYF. CDR3 nucleotides: TGTGCCAGCAGCCTGGACAGGGGCTCCAAAAAGATTCAGTACTTC.

The rearrangement uses TRBV6-5 and TRBJ2-3; no clear D. CDR1 and CDR2 from the germline V gene are MNHEY and SVGAGI. The CDR3 totals 13 residues. Trimming stripped 8 bases from V and 4 bases from J, with 13 bases between. The CDR3 DNA sequence: TGTGCCAGCGAGGAGCATTTCCCAGATACGCAGTATTTT. Residues: CASEEHFPDTQYF.

The chain combines TRBV30 with TRBJ1-2; D possibly corresponds to TRBD1 (6 bases). CDR1 is GTSNPN, CDR2 SVGIG, per germline (reference sequence). V dropped 8 bases and J dropped 0 bases, with 19 bases sitting between them. The CDR3 runs to 15 residues. Here the CDR3 reads CAGTRGGQTNYGYTF. The CDR3 DNA sequence: TGTGCCGGCACCAGAGGGGGACAAACTAACTATGGCTACACCTTC.

The chain has TRBV9 and TRBJ1-2; 8 bases fit TRBD1. The CDR3 totals 13 residues. CDR1 is SGDLS and CDR2 is YYNGEE in the germline V gene. The junction had 4 bases not matched to a gene; V was cut back by 4 bases and J by 5 bases. In DNA form, the CDR3 reads TGTGCCAGCAGCCTCACAGGGGGGTATGGCTACACCTTC. This gives the protein CASSLTGGYGYTF.

J is TRBJ1-1 and V is TRBV7-9, with a weak D call TRBD1 (6 bases). Germline CDR1 reads SEHNR; CDR2 reads FQNEAQ (reference sequence). V lost 1 base to trimming and J lost 9 bases, with 9 bases between them. CDR3 length: 12 residues. The CDR3: CASSLEDRKAFF. CDR3 DNA: TGTGCCAGCAGCTTAGAGGACAGAAAAGCTTTCTTT. Full variable domain (rest looked up from reference TRBV7-9 and TRBJ1-1): DTGVSQNPRHKITKRGQNVTFRCDPISEHNRLYWYRQTLGQGPEFLTYFQNEAQLEKSRLLSDRFSAERPKGSFSTLEIQRTEQGDSAMYLCASSLEDRKAFFGQGTRLTVV.

The chain uses TRBV4-1 and TRBJ2-3, with 10 positions matching TRBD2. The V gene end was trimmed by 0 bases and the J gene end by 5 bases; junction bases not matched to a gene: 5. This CDR3 contains 16 residues. From germline, CDR1 is MGHRA and CDR2 YSYEKL. As DNA, the CDR3 is TGCGCCAGCAGCCAAGACCAGCGGGGGGGCCGAGATACGCAGTATTTT. This encodes CASSQDQRGGRDTQYF.

The V call is TRBV4-1, the J call TRBJ1-3; D possibly corresponds to TRBD1 (6 bases). Per germline, CDR1 MGHRA and CDR2 YSYEKL. Trimming left V 1 base short and J 0 bases short, with 7 bases between. This CDR3 has 15 amino acids. In nucleotides, the CDR3 is TGCGCCAGCAGCCAAGGAGGGGGCTCTGGAAACACCATATATTTT. It codes for CASSQGGGSGNTIYF.

This clone showed up just once. This chain connects TRBV3-1 (or the pseudogene TRBV3-2) to TRBJ2-1, with TRBD2 matching over 7 bases. There are 13 residues in the CDR3. V gave up 4 bases and J gave up 9 bases; unmatched junction bases: 6. CDR1 and CDR2 from the germline V gene are LGHDT and YNNKEL (reference sequence). For the CDR3, the DNA is TGTGCCAGCAGCCCGCGACTAGCTGGTGAGCAGTTCTTC. This gives the protein CASSPRLAGEQFF.

V usage is TRBV19 and J usage is TRBJ1-2, with a tentative D call TRBD1 (5 bases). Trimming removed 10 bases from V and 0 bases from J, with 12 bases in between. The CDR3 runs to 13 residues. Germline assignment: CDR1 LNHDA and CDR2 SQIVND (reference sequence). The CDR3, as DNA: TGTGCCAAATACAGGCCAGCTAACTATGGCTACACCTTC. It codes for CAKYRPANYGYTF.

This sequence joins TRBV20-1 and TRBJ2-3; possibly TRBD1 for D (6 bases). The CDR3 covers 11 residues. Between the trimmed V and J ends, which lost 3 bases and 6 bases, there was a span of 7 bases. CDR1 is DFQATT and CDR2 is SNEGSKA in the germline V gene (reference sequence). The CDR3 nucleotides read TGCAGTGCTAGTACAGGGGATACGCAGTATTTT. Amino acids: CSASTGDTQYF.

V is TRBV2 and J is TRBJ1-2; D perhaps matches TRBD1 (5 bases). Looked up from germline, CDR1 is SNHLY and CDR2 is FYNNEI. This CDR3 has 15 amino acids. Trimming cost V 1 base and J 1 base, with 10 bases left between them. CDR3 protein: CASSEVGDFNYGYTF. The CDR3 bases are TGTGCCAGCAGTGAAGTAGGGGACTTTAACTATGGCTACACCTTC.

This sequence joins TRBV27 and TRBJ2-3; 10 nucleotides agree with TRBD2. The CDR3 length is 16 residues. Germline values: CDR1 MNHEY, CDR2 SMNVEV (reference sequence). V trimming: 3 bases; J trimming: 5 bases; junction bases outside the gene matches: 8. In DNA, the CDR3 is TGTGCCAGCAGTTTGTGGCTAGCGGGAGAATTAGATACGCAGTATTTT. Translated, it gives CASSLWLAGELDTQYF.

The CDR3 bases are TGTGCCAGCTCACAACCGGGACAGGGGGATTACGAGCAGTACTTC. Protein product: CASSQPGQGDYEQYF. The rearrangement uses TRBV18 and TRBJ2-7, with 11 nucleotides matching TRBD1. CDR1 KGHSH and CDR2 LQKENI come from the germline V gene. The CDR3 is 15 residues long. After removal of 4 bases from V and 4 bases from J, the junction contained 6 bases not matched to a gene.

In regard to this clone: A junction boundary mismatches the germline segment, possibly from a read error. CDR3 sequence: CASSLDRVTGELFF. The CDR3 DNA reads TGTGCTAGCAGCTTAGATCGGGTCACCGGGGAGCTGTTTTTT. The chain employs TRBV7-7 and TRBJ2-2; no clear D. The CDR3 extends over 14 amino acids. Per germline, CDR1 SSHAT and CDR2 FNYEAQ (reference sequence). Looking up the rest from reference TRBV7-7 and TRBJ2-2 gives the full variable domain: GAGVSQSPRYKVTKRGQDVTLRCDPISSHATLYWYQQALGQGPEFLTYFNYEAQPDKSGLPSDRFSAERPEGSISTLTIQRTEQRDSAMYRCASSLDRVTGELFFGEGSRLTVL.

This chain joins TRBV7-2 and TRBJ1-2; D uncertain. Trimming removed 4 bases from V and 1 base from J, with 4 bases in between. The V gene's germline CDR1 is SGHTA and CDR2 FQGNSA. The CDR3 length is 12 residues. DNA of the CDR3: TGTGCCAGCAGCTCCTATAACTATGGCTACACCTTC. Its translation: CASSSYNYGYTF.

V is TRBV6-4 and J is TRBJ2-3; 8 bases match TRBD2. The CDR3 contains 16 residues. CDR1 is MRHNA and CDR2 is SNTAGT in the germline V gene. The V and J ends lost 3 bases and 3 bases, in that order; junction bases with no gene match: 8. The CDR3 region is CASSEASGSLTDTQYF. CDR3 sequence (DNA): TGTGCCAGCAGTGAAGCCAGCGGGAGTCTGACAGATACGCAGTATTTT.

This clone was seen only once. The chain has TRBV10-3 and TRBJ2-7; TRBD2 is a possible D gene (6 bases). Germline assignment: CDR1 ENHRY and CDR2 SYGVKD. This CDR3 is 13 amino acids long. The V gene lost 4 bases and the J gene lost 7 bases, with 14 bases spanning the gap. CDR3 nucleotides: TGTGCCATCAGTGGTCAGGGAGGCGGGGAGCAGTACTTC. This sequence encodes CAISGQGGGEQYF.

The J gene is TRBJ2-1, the V gene TRBV9, with 7 bases aligning to TRBD2. Per the germline V gene, CDR1 is SGDLS and CDR2 is YYNGEE. Trimming took 2 bases from V and 7 from J; bases not matched to a gene: 9. This CDR3 has 15 amino acids. The CDR3 nucleotides are TGTGCCAGCAGCGTTTCTGCGGGGGTAGGGAATGAGCAGTTCTTC. Residues: CASSVSAGVGNEQFF.

Comments on this clone: This specimen includes other DNA sequences encoding the same CDR3. The chain couples TRBV3-1 (or the pseudogene TRBV3-2) to TRBJ1-2, with D perhaps TRBD1 (5 bases). The CDR3 loop spans 12 amino acids. Trimming left V 3 bases short and J 5 bases short, with 7 bases between. The germline V gene encodes CDR1 LGHDT and CDR2 YNNKEL (reference sequence). The CDR3 spells CASSQGGYGYTF. The CDR3 nucleotides read TGTGCCAGCAGCCAGGGGGGGTATGGCTACACCTTC.

The V and J genes are TRBV5-1 and TRBJ2-7; 8 bases are shared with TRBD2. The V segment lost 0 bases and the J segment 0 bases; nucleotides outside the gene matches: 5. The length of the CDR3 is 16 residues. Germline CDR1 and CDR2: SGHRS and YFSETQ. CDR3 protein: CASSLGRREASYEQYF. The CDR3 DNA reads TGCGCCAGCAGCTTGGGGAGGCGGGAGGCCTCCTACGAGCAGTACTTC.

The chain is built from TRBV7-9 and TRBJ2-5; 10 positions agree with TRBD1. The V segment lost 5 bases and the J segment 4 bases; nucleotides outside the gene matches: 10. CDR3 length: 16 amino acids. The V gene's germline CDR1 is SEHNR and CDR2 FQNEAQ (reference sequence). The CDR3 DNA reads TGTGCCAGCAGCACTTTCGGACAGGGGGATGGAGAGACCCAGTACTTC. Translation: CASSTFGQGDGETQYF.

The chain combines TRBV18 with TRBJ1-1; D is possibly TRBD1 (5 bases). The V gene's germline CDR1 is KGHSH and CDR2 LQKENI. The V gene lost 6 bases and the J gene lost 0 bases, with 11 bases spanning the gap. This CDR3 is 14 amino acids long. The CDR3 protein is CASSTTGLNTEAFF. In nucleotides, the CDR3 is TGTGCCAGCTCGACAACAGGTCTGAACACTGAAGCTTTCTTT. Full variable domain (rest looked up from reference TRBV18 and TRBJ1-1): NAGVMQNPRHLVRRRGQEARLRCSPMKGHSHVYWYRQLPEEGLKFMVYLQKENIIDESGMPKERFSAEFPKEGPSILRIQQVVRGDSAAYFCASSTTGLNTEAFFGQGTRLTVV.

This chain connects TRBV2 to TRBJ2-1; the D gene is possibly TRBD2 (5 bases). The length of the CDR3 is 11 residues. Germline-derived CDR1 and CDR2 are SNHLY and FYNNEI. V shed 6 bases and J shed 9 bases, with 9 bases lying between them. The chain's CDR3 is CASSLGGEQFF. CDR3 sequence (DNA): TGTGCCAGCAGCCTTGGAGGTGAGCAGTTCTTC.

The rearrangement joins TRBV24-1 to TRBJ1-2; D gene uncertain. CDR3 length: 13 amino acids. CDR1 and CDR2 (germline): KGHDR, SFDVKD. V was cut by 3 bases and J by 3 bases, with 7 bases left in between. Written as DNA, the CDR3 is TGTGCCACCAGTGATGAAACAGACTATGGCTACACCTTC. Protein sequence: CATSDETDYGYTF.

The J gene is TRBJ2-6, the V gene TRBV2; D uncertain. This CDR3 comprises 15 residues. V lost 8 bases and J lost 1, with 12 bases in between. Germline loops: CDR1 SNHLY, CDR2 FYNNEI. The CDR3 loop is CASVSLSSGANVLTF. In DNA, the CDR3 is TGTGCCAGCGTGTCCCTTTCTTCTGGGGCCAACGTCCTGACTTTC.

This clone was counted once. The chain joins TRBV11-3 to TRBJ2-5, with 8 bases matching TRBD2. CDR1 is SGHNT and CDR2 is YENEEA in the germline V gene. V trimming: 5 bases; J trimming: 5 bases; junction bases outside the gene matches: 4. The CDR3 runs 13 residues. CDR3 coding DNA: TGTGCCAGCAGCCCGGGGGGGATCGAGACCCAGTACTTC. This sequence encodes CASSPGGIETQYF.

This clone was counted at least ten times. V gene TRBV12-3 or TRBV12-4 combines with J gene TRBJ1-2; D remains unclear. The CDR3 length is 12 residues. The V end lost 1 base, the J end lost 7 bases, and 7 bases lay between the germline ends. This CDR3 reads CASSLGGGGYTF. In DNA, the CDR3 is TGTGCCAGCAGTTTAGGGGGAGGTGGCTACACCTTC.